This T cell receptor beta chain was recovered during a study of technical replicates of blood from a handful of donors. The method was immunoSEQ multiplex PCR; TCRdb's version includes in-frame clones alone and lacks a portion of them. The sample yields about 88,000 clones, around 94% seen once. The TCR originated in a human donor in good health. Input material: T cells isolated from PBMCs.

This CDR3 is CATSGRPAYEQYF. The CDR3 coding sequence is TGTGCCACTAGCGGGAGACCGGCCTACGAGCAGTACTTC. The rearrangement links TRBV28 to TRBJ2-7, with 10 bases lining up with TRBD2. J lost 2 bases, V lost 10 bases, and 5 bases had no gene match. There are 13 residues in the CDR3. CDR1 is MDHEN, CDR2 SYDVKM, per germline.